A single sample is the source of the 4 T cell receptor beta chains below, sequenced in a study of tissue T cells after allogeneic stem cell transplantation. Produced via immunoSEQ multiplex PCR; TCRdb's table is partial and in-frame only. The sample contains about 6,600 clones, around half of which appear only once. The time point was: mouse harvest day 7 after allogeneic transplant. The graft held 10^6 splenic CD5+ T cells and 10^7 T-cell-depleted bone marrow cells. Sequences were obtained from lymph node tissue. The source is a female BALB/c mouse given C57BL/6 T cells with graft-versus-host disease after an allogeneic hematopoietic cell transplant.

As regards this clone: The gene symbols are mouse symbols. The covered CDR3 bases are TGTGCCAGCAGTACCGGGACTGGGGGGGATAACTATGCTGAGCAGTTC. Protein product: CASSTGTGGDNYAEQF. The CDR3 as a whole reads CASSTGTGGDNYAEQFF. V gene TRBV13-1 combines with J gene TRBJ2-1; 13 bases are a match to TRBD2. With the read ending 1 residue before the CDR3 end, the germline J gene is used to fill in that end. Germline V gene data show CDR1 as NSHNY and CDR2 as SYGAGN. Losses at the gene ends were 4 bases for V and 0 bases for J; bases not matched to a gene: 4. The CDR3 length is 17 residues.

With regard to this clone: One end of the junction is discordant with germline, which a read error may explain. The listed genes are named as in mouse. The CDR3 loop reads CASSDAAEQYF. The covered CDR3 bases are TGTGCCAGCAGTGATGCAGCGGAACAGTAC. The genes are TRBV13-2 and TRBJ2-7; no definite D call. The DNA ends 1 residue before the CDR3 does, and the rest of the CDR3 is filled in from the germline J gene. Germline V gene lookup returns CDR1 NNHNN and CDR2 SYGAGS (reference sequence). This CDR3 contains 11 residues.

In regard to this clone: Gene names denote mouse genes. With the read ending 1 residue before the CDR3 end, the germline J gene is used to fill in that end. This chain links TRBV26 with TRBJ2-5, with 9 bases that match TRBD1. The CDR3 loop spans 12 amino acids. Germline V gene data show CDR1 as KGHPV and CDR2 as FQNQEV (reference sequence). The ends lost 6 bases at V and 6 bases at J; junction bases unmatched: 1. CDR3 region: CASSGTGDTQYF. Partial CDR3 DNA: TGTGCCAGCAGCGGGACAGGGGACACCCAGTAC.

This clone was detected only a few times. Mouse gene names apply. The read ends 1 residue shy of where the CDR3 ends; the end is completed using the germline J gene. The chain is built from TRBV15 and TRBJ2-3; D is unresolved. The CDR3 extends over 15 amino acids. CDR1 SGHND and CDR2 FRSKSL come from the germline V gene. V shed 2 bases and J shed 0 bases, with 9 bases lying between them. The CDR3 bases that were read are TGTGCCAGCAGTTTAAGATGGGCTAGTGCAGAAACGCTGTAT. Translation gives CASSLRWASAETLY. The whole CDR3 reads CASSLRWASAETLYF. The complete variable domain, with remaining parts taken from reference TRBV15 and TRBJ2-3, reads DAGVTQTPRHEVAEKGQTIILKCEPVSGHNDLFWYRQTKIQGLELLSYFRSKSLMEDGGAFKDRFKAEMLNSSFSTLKIQPTEPKDSAVYLCASSLRWASAETLYFGSGTRLTVL.